One T cell receptor beta chain is described in this entry. Its antigen is unknown. CDR1 SGHTA and CDR2 FQGNSA come from the germline V gene. After removal of 1 base from V and 6 bases from J, the junction contained 3 bases not matched to a gene. This CDR3 contains 14 residues. Libraries were prepared by immunoSEQ multiplex PCR; TCRdb keeps only in-frame clonotypes and omits some of them. The sample includes 65,000 to 100,000 clones, around 81% of them seen just once. The record originates from a study of T cell responses to AZD1222 COVID-19 vaccine. General study results and limits: Repertoires were collected only later (after the peak T cell response had occurred). Baseline seropositivity characterized only a handful of AZD1222 recipients. It should be noted that donors were predominantly white British and more often female, and clonal diversity was possibly underestimated.

The specimen was peripheral blood, collected on day 0 of AZD1222 vaccination. This sequence was found in an adult in good health. J is TRBJ2-1 and V is TRBV7-2; 7 positions match TRBD1. CDR3 in amino acids: CASSLGGQPNEQFF. The DNA of the CDR3 is TGTGCCAGCAGCTTAGGGGGACAGCCCAATGAGCAGTTCTTC.